This T cell receptor (beta chain) was recovered during a study of tumor-infiltrating lymphocytes in primary liver carcinoma. Study in general: Samples produced roughly 3.5 to 7.13 million productive TCRbeta reads, comparable across tissue types.

The tissue used was unsorted bulk material of roughly 17-34 mg. RNA and DNA were co-extracted from it with the AllPrep DNA/RNA mini kit. Study-level points and caveats: Lower overlap was observed for tumor-adjacent and tumor-blood pairs relative to tumor region pairs.

The authors made TCR beta cDNA from 500 ng total RNA with a constant-region primer. Three nested multiplex PCR rounds, a slightly modified ARM-PCR, produced the libraries for TCR beta. Forward primers for TRBV1-TRBV30 and a C-beta reverse primer served the first two PCR rounds, at roughly 10 cycles each. Each CDR3 protein gets one entry after TCRdb re-called the multiplex PCR reads with MiXCR. The table shows roughly 86,000 distinct CDR3 sequences, with around 68% occurring only once. On this clonotype itself: Its target is not known. Since the CDR3 does not end with the conserved phenylalanine or tryptophan, this likely comes from a read error.

Germline V gene data show CDR1 as LGHNA and CDR2 as YNFKEQ. This CDR3 contains 17 residues. The material sequenced was tumor-adjacent normal liver tissue. The chain combines TRBV4-2 with TRBJ2-5, with D unclear. This clonotype originated in a man aged 35 to 55 with primary liver carcinoma and hepatitis B virus infection. This chain's CDR3 is CASSQEGEAGVQETQYY. The CDR3 DNA is TGTGCCAGCAGCCAAGAGGGCGAGGCCGGAGTCCAAGAGACACAGTACTAC.